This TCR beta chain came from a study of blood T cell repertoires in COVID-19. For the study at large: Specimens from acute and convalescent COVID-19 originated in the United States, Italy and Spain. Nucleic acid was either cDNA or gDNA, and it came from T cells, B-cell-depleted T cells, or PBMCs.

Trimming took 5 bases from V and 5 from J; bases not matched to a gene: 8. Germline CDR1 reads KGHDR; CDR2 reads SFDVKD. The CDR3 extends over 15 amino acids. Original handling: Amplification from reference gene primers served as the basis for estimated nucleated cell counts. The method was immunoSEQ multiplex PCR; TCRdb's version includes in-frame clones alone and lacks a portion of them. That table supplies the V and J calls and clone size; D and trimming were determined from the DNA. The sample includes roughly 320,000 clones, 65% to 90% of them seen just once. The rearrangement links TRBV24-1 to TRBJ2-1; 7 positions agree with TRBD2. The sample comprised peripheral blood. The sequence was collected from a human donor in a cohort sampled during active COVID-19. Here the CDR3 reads CATSATSAYNNEQFF. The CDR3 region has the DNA TGTGCCACCAGTGCCACTAGCGCGTATAACAATGAGCAGTTCTTC.